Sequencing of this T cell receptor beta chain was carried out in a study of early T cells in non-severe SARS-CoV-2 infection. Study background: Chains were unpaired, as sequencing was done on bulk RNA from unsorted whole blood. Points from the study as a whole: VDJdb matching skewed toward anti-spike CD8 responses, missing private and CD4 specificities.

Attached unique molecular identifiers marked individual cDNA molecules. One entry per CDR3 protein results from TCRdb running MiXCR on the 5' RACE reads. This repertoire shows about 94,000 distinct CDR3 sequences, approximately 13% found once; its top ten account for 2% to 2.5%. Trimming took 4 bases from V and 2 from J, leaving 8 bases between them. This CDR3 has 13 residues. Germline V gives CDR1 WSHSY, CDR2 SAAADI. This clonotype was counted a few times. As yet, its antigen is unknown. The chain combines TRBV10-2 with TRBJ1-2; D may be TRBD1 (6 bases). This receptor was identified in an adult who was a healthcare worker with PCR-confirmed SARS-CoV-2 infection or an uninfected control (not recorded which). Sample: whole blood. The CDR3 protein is CASSAQGNYGYTF. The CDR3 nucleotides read TGCGCCAGCAGTGCCCAGGGGAACTATGGCTACACCTTC.